Presented here are 3 T cell receptor beta chains from one specimen sequenced in a study of blood T cell repertoires in COVID-19. The method was immunoSEQ multiplex PCR; TCRdb's version includes in-frame clones alone and lacks a portion of them. The profile shows 120,000 to 150,000 clones, about three quarters of them singletons. Sequenced material: peripheral blood. The receptors derive from a man aged 50-60 years with acute or convalescent COVID-19.

The J gene is TRBJ1-5, the V gene TRBV28, with D possibly matching TRBD1 (5 bases). CDR3 length: 15 amino acids. Trimming left V 2 bases short and J 6 bases short, with 14 bases between. Germline values: CDR1 MDHEN, CDR2 SYDVKM. The DNA for the CDR3 is TGTGCCAGCAGTTTACTCCAGGGTCCCTTTCAGCCCCAGCATTTT. As protein: CASSLLQGPFQPQHF.

The CDR3 here is CASSQGQQNSPLHF. The CDR3 nucleotides are TGTGCCAGCAGCCAGGGACAGCAGAATTCACCCCTCCACTTT. The chain employs TRBV7-8 and TRBJ1-6; 7 bases line up with TRBD1. J gave up 7 bases and V 5 bases, and 5 bases lay outside the gene matches. There are 14 residues in the CDR3. Germline values: CDR1 SGHVS, CDR2 FQNEAQ.

The chain combines TRBV11-1 with TRBJ1-1; D is undetermined. Germline V gives CDR1 SGHAT, CDR2 FQDESV (reference sequence). The CDR3 loop spans 13 amino acids. Trimming left V 7 bases short and J 5 bases short, with 14 bases between. The CDR3 region is CASTYRGQTEAFF. DNA for the CDR3: TGTGCCAGCACCTATAGAGGGCAGACTGAAGCTTTCTTT. Combining the CDR3 with reference TRBV11-1 and TRBJ1-1 gives the whole variable domain EAEVAQSPRYKITEKSQAVAFWCDPISGHATLYWYRQILGQGPELLVQFQDESVVDDSQLPKDRFSAERLKGVDSTLKIQPAELGDSAMYLCASTYRGQTEAFFGQGTRLTVV.